The present entry profiles one TCR beta chain with its context. Its antigen remains undetermined. Per-base quality was not reported, and no clone a single base away is much larger than it. The CDR3 spans 13 residues, from the cysteine through the phenylalanine. Just CDR3 DNA is preserved here, 39 bases in frame from base 1. CDR1 and CDR2 are drawn from the germline V gene: MNHNS, SASEGT. Trimming costs V 1 base and J 11 bases, and their ends lie 14 bases apart. The 39 donors, aged roughly 6 to 90 years, were systemically healthy Caucasian individuals from Russia. About 9.8 milliliters of peripheral blood were drawn from each donor into EDTA-treated Vacutainer tubes. Ficoll-Paque density-gradient centrifugation was used to isolate PBMCs, with at least 7 million per sample. Total RNA, at least 6 micrograms per sample, was extracted from PBMCs with Trizol reagent. For every donor, flow cytometry on a PBMC aliquot measured the percentage of naive CD45RAhigh/CD27high T cells.

This sample was included in a study of blood T cells in healthy people across ages (dated by TCRdb to between 2015 and 2016). For context, the study as a whole: In model experiments, template switching captured roughly one uniquely barcoded TCR beta cDNA molecule for every two T cells. The study measured age-related changes in TCR beta repertoire diversity using deep sequencing normalized with unique cDNA molecular identifiers. The donors were split into four age groups: young (average about 16 years), middle-aged (39), aged (about 62) and long-lived (under 90). Donors of different ages were randomly distributed across sequencing lanes to avoid experimental bias. For two donors (one aged 18 to 30 and one aged 80 or older), the study analyzed two additional independent replicas of 1 million unique cDNA reads from the same blood draw.

The library was obtained by 5' RACE. For sequencing, an Illumina HiSeq 2500 was employed. A second PCR of about 6 to 11 cycles was performed with a sample-barcoded 5' primer and a J-beta primer mix. A template-switch 5' adaptor carrying 12 random nucleotides introduced a unique molecular identifier onto each TCR beta cDNA molecule. Each sample yielded at least 3 million CDR3-containing paired-end reads. First-strand cDNA was synthesized from all RNA with the Mint cDNA synthesis kit, primed by a TRBC-specific oligonucleotide. All cDNA was treated with uracil-DNA glycosylase and then went through a first 18-cycle PCR with the universal primers M1SS and BC2_uni_R. For the original study's pipeline: For normalization, 1 million high-quality reads were randomly selected from each sample, with every read carrying a distinct molecular identifier. Instead of being binned into consensus sequences, reads that shared molecular identifiers were thrown out. CDR3 identification, clonotype clustering and error correction used MiTCR with a Q25 quality threshold and the strictest error-elimination algorithm. A nonparametric unseen species model using Euler transformation provided a lower-bound estimate of total TCR beta diversity. The raw public data were reprocessed by TCRdb itself: fastp quality trimming at Q25, MiXCR clonotype calling, in-frame beta chains only. Every distinct CDR3 protein forms one entry, paired with its most common genes and DNA. The V and J calls shown here were made by TCRdb, not taken from the authors' results. The sample profile shows about a million distinct CDR3 sequences; about 44% of them were found once. 13% of the sample goes to the ten largest clones.

The paper's findings and limits, for the study overall: Total diversity estimates from one million sequenced T cells were considered lower bounds and underestimates. Observed TCR beta diversity correlated strongly with the percentage of naive T cells measured by flow cytometry. Because donor CMV infection status was unknown, age-related changes in expanded clonotypes were potentially confounded. Observed TCR beta diversity per million T cells fell roughly linearly with age, and a significant reduction was already apparent by age around 44. The long-lived group showed more naive CD4+ T cells, fewer expanded clones and increased TCR diversity than the aged group, suggesting age selection. Conclusive comparison of naive and antigen-experienced compartments was prevented by the profiling of bulk unsorted PBMCs.

This TCR derives from a man aged 30 to 45 in good health. The chain is encoded by TRBV6-1 joined to TRBJ1-1; a weak D assignment points to TRBD1 (5 bases agree). Material for sequencing was blood. The CDR3 has the sequence CASSEGRGGNAFF. The base sequence is TGTGCCAGCAGTGAAGGTCGTGGGGGAAACGCTTTCTTT.